These 31 T cell receptor beta chains were all obtained from the same sample, sequenced in a study of shared T cell receptors in the human thymus. Measured with immunoSEQ multiplex PCR; TCRdb has only the in-frame clones, and not every one. The table includes roughly 710,000 clones, 70% to 90% detected once. These data were also reused for a study on human thymus T cells.

Sequencing was carried out using thymocytes. These receptors all come from a girl under two years old with a congenital heart defect.

This clone was picked up one time. The chain uses TRBV18 and TRBJ1-1; TRBD1 aligns across 7 bases. The CDR3 sequence is 13 residues long. V lost 7 bases, J lost 2 bases, and 4 bases stayed unmatched. Germline V gene data show CDR1 as KGHSH and CDR2 as LQKENI. The CDR3 sequence is CASLDRVNTEAFF. CDR3 sequence (DNA): TGTGCCAGCTTAGACAGGGTTAACACTGAAGCTTTCTTT.

The chain employs TRBV7-2 and TRBJ2-7, with 10 positions matching TRBD1. The CDR3 totals 14 residues. The junction had 3 bases not matched to a gene; V was cut back by 2 bases and J by 5 bases. Per the germline V gene, CDR1 is SGHTA and CDR2 is FQGNSA. The CDR3 DNA sequence: TGTGCCAGCAGCTTATTAGGGACAGGGGACGAGCAGTACTTC. This encodes CASSLLGTGDEQYF.

This chain links TRBV5-4 with TRBJ2-3; a possible D gene is TRBD1 (6 bases). The CDR3 has 14 amino acids. With 4 bases removed from V and 6 bases from J, the gap between germline ends came to 15 bases. The germline V gene encodes CDR1 SGHNT and CDR2 YYREEE (reference sequence). CDR3 nucleotide sequence: TGTGCCAGCAGCCAGGGGTACAGGGCGGATACGCAGTATTTT. Translation: CASSQGYRADTQYF.

This clone was picked up a small number of times. The CDR3 nucleotides read TGCGCCAGCAGCCAAGGGTTGGACTGGCTCTCCTACAATGAGCAGTTCTTC. This codes for CASSQGLDWLSYNEQFF. This chain connects TRBV4-1 to TRBJ2-1; TRBD2 is a possible D gene (5 bases). The V and J ends lost 1 base and 0 bases respectively, with 13 bases between them. This CDR3 region has 17 residues. Germline V gives CDR1 MGHRA, CDR2 YSYEKL.

This clone was recorded a few times. The rearrangement links TRBV19 to TRBJ1-3; D is unclear. Germline CDR1 LNHDA, CDR2 SQIVND (reference sequence). This CDR3 contains 18 residues. Trimming pared 0 bases from V and 0 bases from J, leaving 15 bases between. The CDR3 DNA follows: TGTGCCAGTAGTATAGAGTTTGAGGGCAACTTCTCTGGAAACACCATATATTTT. Protein product: CASSIEFEGNFSGNTIYF.

The chain recombines TRBV29-1 with TRBJ2-1, with 8 bases fitting TRBD2. Trimming removed 5 bases from V and 4 bases from J; junction bases left unmatched: 10. The germline V gene has CDR1 SQVTM and CDR2 ANQGSEA. The CDR3 spans 15 residues. The CDR3 DNA reads as TGCAGCGTTCTCGTGACTAGCGTGGCGTACAATGAGCAGTTCTTC. Encoded protein: CSVLVTSVAYNEQFF.

The chain uses TRBV5-4 and TRBJ1-1; TRBD1 matches 10 bases. The V gene's germline CDR1 is SGHNT and CDR2 YYREEE (reference sequence). The CDR3 contains 17 residues. V was clipped by 2 bases and J by 3 bases; unmatched bases: 10. DNA for the CDR3: TGTGCCAGCAGCTTTTTGACAGGGGGCAAGTCGGACACTGAAGCTTTCTTT. Its translation is CASSFLTGGKSDTEAFF.

The chain carries TRBV4-1 and TRBJ1-1; D is unclear. This CDR3 region has 16 residues. The germline gives CDR1 MGHRA, CDR2 YSYEKL. V lost 0 bases and J lost 0, with 11 bases in between. CDR3: CASSQDLGLMNTEAFF. The CDR3 region has the DNA TGCGCCAGCAGCCAAGATCTTGGCCTCATGAACACTGAAGCTTTCTTT.

The rearrangement links TRBV11-2 to TRBJ2-3; 10 nucleotides agree with TRBD1. J lost 3 bases, V lost 2 bases, and 11 bases had no gene match. The CDR3 has 18 residues. Germline-derived CDR1 and CDR2 are SGHAT and FQNNGV. The CDR3 is CASSLFRISGQGTDTQYF. The CDR3 nucleotides are TGTGCCAGCAGCTTATTTCGGATCTCGGGACAGGGGACAGATACGCAGTATTTT.

V gene TRBV5-1 combines with J gene TRBJ2-7; TRBD1 might be the D (5 bases). The CDR3 length is 13 residues. The V gene lost 4 bases and the J gene lost 4 bases, with 12 bases spanning the gap. The V gene's germline CDR1 is SGHRS and CDR2 YFSETQ. The CDR3 coding sequence is TGCGCCAGCAGCGGATGGGGCCGGTACGAGCAGTACTTC. Translation gives CASSGWGRYEQYF. The full variable domain, its missing parts supplied by reference TRBV5-1 and TRBJ2-7, is KAGVTQTPRYLIKTRGQQVTLSCSPISGHRSVSWYQQTPGQGLQFLFEYFSETQRNKGNFPGRFSGRQFSNSRSEMNVSTLELGDSALYLCASSGWGRYEQYFGPGTRLTVT.

This chain connects TRBV28 to TRBJ2-7, with a weak D call TRBD1 (5 bases). Trimming shortened V by 3 bases and J by 4 bases, and 19 bases separated the two germline ends. The CDR3 spans 16 residues. Germline loops: CDR1 MDHEN, CDR2 SYDVKM. The CDR3 DNA sequence: TGTGCCAGCAGTTTTCAGTCAGGGTCTAAATCTTACGAGCAGTACTTC. Its translation is CASSFQSGSKSYEQYF.

The J gene is TRBJ2-7, the V gene TRBV6-1, with D perhaps TRBD1 (6 bases). CDR3 length equals 14 residues. Germline V gives CDR1 MNHNS, CDR2 SASEGT. With 6 bases removed from V and 0 bases from J, the gap between germline ends came to 12 bases. The CDR3, as DNA: TGTGCCAGCAGAAGACAGGCCTCCTCCTACGAGCAGTACTTC. Translation: CASRRQASSYEQYF.

The chain is built from TRBV6-1 and TRBJ1-1, with 11 nucleotides matching TRBD1. Germline V lookup: CDR1 MNHNS, CDR2 SASEGT. This CDR3 has 18 residues. Losses at the gene ends were 3 bases for V and 4 bases for J; bases not matched to a gene: 13. The DNA for the CDR3 is TGTGCCAGCAGTGACCGGACAGGGGGCTACCGTACCAGCACTGAAGCTTTCTTT. Its protein is CASSDRTGGYRTSTEAFF.

The CDR3 spells CASSRQKVGHYGYTF. In DNA form, the CDR3 reads TGTGCCAGCAGCCGACAGAAGGTGGGGCACTATGGCTACACCTTC. The chain links TRBV6-1 to TRBJ1-2; possibly TRBD1 for D (5 bases). The CDR3 spans 15 residues. The V end was cut by 6 bases, the J end by 3 bases, with 17 bases between. Germline values: CDR1 MNHNS, CDR2 SASEGT.

With respect to this clone: Other DNA sequences in the sample encode the same CDR3. The V and J genes are TRBV7-9 and TRBJ1-6; no clear D. Germline CDR1 and CDR2: SEHNR and FQNEAQ (reference sequence). Trimming stripped 11 bases from V and 7 bases from J, with 9 bases between. CDR3 size: 11 residues. This CDR3 reads CAVSKNSPLHF. The CDR3 DNA sequence: TGTGCCGTCAGTAAGAATTCACCCCTCCACTTT.

The chain recombines TRBV28 with TRBJ2-2, with 7 bases identical to TRBD1. After removal of 2 bases from V and 2 bases from J, the junction contained 5 bases not matched to a gene. Germline V gives CDR1 MDHEN, CDR2 SYDVKM. There are 16 residues in the CDR3. The CDR3 spells CASSLRQGDNTGELFF. DNA for the CDR3: TGTGCCAGCAGTTTAAGGCAGGGGGACAACACCGGGGAGCTGTTTTTT.

The V call is TRBV15, the J call TRBJ1-3; D uncertain. Germline assignment: CDR1 LNHNV and CDR2 YYDKDF (reference sequence). The length of the CDR3 is 22 residues. Trimming took off 3 bases at V and 0 bases at J, with 30 bases between the two ends. The CDR3 loop reads CATSSPNGAPARTGYSGNTIYF. The CDR3 DNA is TGTGCCACCAGCAGCCCTAACGGCGCCCCCGCGAGGACGGGATACTCTGGAAACACCATATATTTT.

The rearrangement uses TRBV28 and TRBJ1-2; the D is unclear. The length of the CDR3 is 13 residues. The V and J ends lost 3 bases and 0 bases respectively, with 5 bases between them. Germline V gene data show CDR1 as MDHEN and CDR2 as SYDVKM. CDR3 sequence (DNA): TGTGCCAGCAGTTTCTTTTCTAACTATGGCTACACCTTC. Its protein product is CASSFFSNYGYTF.

The V call is TRBV5-1, the J call TRBJ1-2; a weak D match, TRBD1 (6 bases). The CDR3 totals 15 residues. V gave up 1 base and J gave up 3 bases, with 13 bases separating them. The germline V gene encodes CDR1 SGHRS and CDR2 YFSETQ. This chain's CDR3 is CASSLFQGPHYGYTF. In DNA, the CDR3 is TGCGCCAGCAGCTTGTTTCAGGGGCCGCACTATGGCTACACCTTC.

The chain combines TRBV6-1 with TRBJ1-2; tentative D call: TRBD1 (6 bases). The CDR3 runs 13 residues. Germline V gene data show CDR1 as MNHNS and CDR2 as SASEGT. Trimming removed 7 bases from V and 8 bases from J, with 17 bases in between. CDR3 loop: CASTPNREEGYTF. The CDR3 DNA reads as TGTGCCAGCACCCCAAACAGGGAAGAGGGCTACACCTTC.

The chain carries TRBV29-1 and TRBJ1-2; D perhaps matches TRBD1 (6 bases). This CDR3 has 16 residues. V dropped 7 bases and J dropped 0 bases, with 21 bases sitting between them. In germline, CDR1 is SQVTM, CDR2 ANQGSEA. This CDR3 is CSAFLGQWATNYGYTF. The CDR3 coding sequence is TGCAGCGCCTTTCTCGGACAGTGGGCTACTAACTATGGCTACACCTTC.

The chain has TRBV27 and TRBJ2-7; TRBD1 aligns across 10 bases. This CDR3 has 16 amino acids. The V segment lost 4 bases and the J segment 1 base; nucleotides outside the gene matches: 7. Germline CDR1 is MNHEY and CDR2 is SMNVEV (reference sequence). CDR3 sequence: CASSCSGTGASYEQYF. The CDR3 nucleotides read TGTGCCAGCAGTTGTAGCGGGACAGGGGCTTCCTACGAGCAGTACTTC.

Concerning this clone itself: One end of the junction is discordant with germline, which a read error may explain. The chain uses TRBV9 and TRBJ1-3, with TRBD1 identical over 7 bases. CDR1 is SGDLS, CDR2 YYNGEE, per germline. The CDR3 has 18 residues. This chain's CDR3 is CAGSVAPTVQGNGNTIYF. Written as DNA, the CDR3 is TGTGCCGGCAGCGTCGCCCCCACGGTACAGGGGAATGGAAACACCATATATTTT.

The CDR3 coding sequence is TGTGCCACCAACAAAGGGACAGGGGGCTATGGCTACACCTTC. Translation gives CATNKGTGGYGYTF. This chain uses TRBV15 with TRBJ1-2; 11 bases agree with TRBD1. Unmatched junction bases numbered 5, after V lost 7 bases and J lost 4 bases. The CDR3 totals 14 residues. CDR1 LNHNV and CDR2 YYDKDF come from the germline V gene (reference sequence).

The chain has TRBV28 and TRBJ2-7; D perhaps matches TRBD2 (6 bases). This CDR3 contains 14 residues. Looked up from germline, CDR1 is MDHEN and CDR2 is SYDVKM. V lost 7 bases and J 3 bases, leaving 16 bases between the germline ends. The CDR3 DNA reads TGTGCCAGCACCCCCCCCGGGGAGGTCTACGAGCAGTACTTC. Its protein is CASTPPGEVYEQYF.

The chain joins TRBV5-4 to TRBJ1-1, with a possible D match to TRBD1 (6 bases). V lost 5 bases and J lost 1, with 6 bases in between. The V gene's germline CDR1 is SGHNT and CDR2 YYREEE (reference sequence). CDR3 length equals 12 residues. The CDR3 loop is CASRGGNTEAFF. The CDR3 bases are TGTGCCAGCAGAGGGGGGAACACTGAAGCTTTCTTT.

The table lists this clone with a count of one. The chain has TRBV4-3 and TRBJ1-2; D remains ambiguous. Germline loops: CDR1 LGHNA, CDR2 YSLEER. The CDR3 loop spans 14 amino acids. Trimming shortened V by 0 bases and J by 8 bases, and 13 bases separated the two germline ends. The CDR3 DNA reads TGCGCCAGCAGCCAAGAACGGGAGCATGGCGGCTACACCTTC. Residues: CASSQEREHGGYTF.

The chain has TRBV6-6 and TRBJ1-5; possibly TRBD1 for D (6 bases). CDR1 is MNHNY and CDR2 is SVGAGI in the germline V gene (reference sequence). Trimming stripped 3 bases from V and 5 bases from J, with 11 bases between. This CDR3 region has 14 residues. CDR3 in DNA: TGTGCCAGCAGTTATCTCGGACAGCATCAGCCCCAGCATTTT. It yields the protein CASSYLGQHQPQHF.

This clone appeared once. The V call is TRBV19, the J call TRBJ2-2, with 9 bases identical to TRBD2. Germline V lookup: CDR1 LNHDA, CDR2 SQIVND (reference sequence). CDR3 size: 17 residues. V lost 4 bases to trimming and J lost 0 bases; unmatched junction nucleotides: 6. CDR3 residues: CASSTKRLAANTGELFF. As DNA, the CDR3 is TGTGCCAGTAGTACTAAAAGACTAGCGGCGAACACCGGGGAGCTGTTTTTT. The full variable domain, completed using reference TRBV19 and TRBJ2-2, is DGGITQSPKYLFRKEGQNVTLSCEQNLNHDAMYWYRQDPGQGLRLIYYSQIVNDFQKGDIAEGYSVSREKKESFPLTVTSAQKNPTAFYLCASSTKRLAANTGELFFGEGSRLTVL.

This chain connects TRBV19 to TRBJ1-5; tentatively, D is TRBD1 (6 bases). V was pared by 7 bases and J by 2 bases, with 18 bases between. This CDR3 contains 16 residues. CDR1 LNHDA and CDR2 SQIVND come from the germline V gene (reference sequence). As DNA, the CDR3 is TGTGCCAGTATACAACTCGGGACATCGGGCAATCAGCCCCAGCATTTT. This encodes CASIQLGTSGNQPQHF. Together with reference TRBV19 and TRBJ1-5, the CDR3 gives the full variable domain: DGGITQSPKYLFRKEGQNVTLSCEQNLNHDAMYWYRQDPGQGLRLIYYSQIVNDFQKGDIAEGYSVSREKKESFPLTVTSAQKNPTAFYLCASIQLGTSGNQPQHFGDGTRLSIL.

DNA of the CDR3: TGTGCTAGTGGTTTGGTTGGAGGGTTCCGCAATCAGCCCCAGCATTTT. The encoded protein is CASGLVGGFRNQPQHF. The chain has TRBV12-5 and TRBJ1-5; D not certain. Deletions cut 0 bases from V and 2 bases from J, with 11 bases between. The CDR3 consists of 16 residues. Per the germline V gene, CDR1 is LGHNT and CDR2 is FRNRAP.